The T cell receptor (beta chain) under discussion was sequenced for a study of cytotoxic CD8 clonotypes in ibrutinib-treated CLL. Whole-study context: Partial response was seen in around 24 patients and complete response in 2; after median around 5.5 years, around 15 stayed remitted, around 12 progressed. Specimens for response were gathered following a median around a year of therapy, spanning 6 to 36.

Sequencing used immunoSEQ multiplex PCR; TCRdb keeps in-frame clones, though not all of them. Seen here are tens of thousands of clones, 75% to 90% observed once, and the top ten hold less than 40%. Frozen PBMC stocks contributed approximately 1.9 micrograms of genomic DNA to the TCR beta libraries. Study-wide results and limits: The times at which samples were taken varied between sustained-remission and progressing patients.

This clone has a handful of counts. The antigen is not known. With V trimmed by 1 base and J by 2 bases, 8 bases remained unmatched. Looked up from germline, CDR1 is LGHNT and CDR2 is FRNRAP. The CDR3 covers 18 residues. Here the sequenced sample was PBMCs, taken after 24 months of ibrutinib treatment. The source of this sequence is a human donor with chronic lymphocytic leukemia. The chain joins TRBV12-5 to TRBJ2-4; the match to TRBD1 covers 10 bases. CDR3 nucleotide sequence: TGTGCTAGTGGTTTGGGAGAAAGGACAGGGGGATCCAAAAACATTCAGTACTTC. It codes for CASGLGERTGGSKNIQYF.